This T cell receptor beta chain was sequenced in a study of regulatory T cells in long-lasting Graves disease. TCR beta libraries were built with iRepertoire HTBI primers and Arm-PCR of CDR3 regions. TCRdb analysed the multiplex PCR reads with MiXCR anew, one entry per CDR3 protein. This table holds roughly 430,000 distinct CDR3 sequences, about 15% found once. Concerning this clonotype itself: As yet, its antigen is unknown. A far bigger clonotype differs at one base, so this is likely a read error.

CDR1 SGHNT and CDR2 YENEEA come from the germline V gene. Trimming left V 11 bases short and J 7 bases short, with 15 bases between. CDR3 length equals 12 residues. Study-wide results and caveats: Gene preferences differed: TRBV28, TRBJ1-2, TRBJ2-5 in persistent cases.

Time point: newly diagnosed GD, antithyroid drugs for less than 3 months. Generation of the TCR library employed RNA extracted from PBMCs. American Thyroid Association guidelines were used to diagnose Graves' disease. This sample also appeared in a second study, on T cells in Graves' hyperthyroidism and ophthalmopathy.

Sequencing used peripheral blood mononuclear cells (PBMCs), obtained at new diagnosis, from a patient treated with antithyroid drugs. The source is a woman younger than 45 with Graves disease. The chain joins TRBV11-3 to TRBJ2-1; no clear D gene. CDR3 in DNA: TGTGCCGGCACCTCGATCGGGAATGAGCAGTTCTTC. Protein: CAGTSIGNEQFF.